The TCR beta chain described here comes from a study of post-analysis software for immune sequencing data. Study details: The study covered relapsing-remitting, secondary progressive and progressive-relapsing courses of multiple sclerosis.

There are a few counts of this clonotype. Its target is not known. CDR1 and CDR2 from the germline V gene are LGHDT and YNNKEL (reference sequence). CDR3 size: 15 residues. The study, taken as a whole, reports: Five or six TRBV segments appeared more often in patients than in controls, and TRBV5-6, TRBV5-1 and TRBV20-1 were among these.

cDNA libraries of TCR beta carried unique molecular identifiers. TCRdb recomputed calls from the PCR reads with MiXCR, one row per CDR3 protein. The sample contains about 820,000 distinct CDR3 sequences, roughly 50% of which appear only once. This receptor was identified in a girl aged 5-17 years with multiple sclerosis. Material for sequencing was blood. V and J are TRBV3-1 and TRBJ2-7; 7 nucleotides match TRBD2. The DNA end is a closer match to TRBJ2-5, so the J assignment may be wrong. The CDR3 loop is CASSLRTGGFETQYF. Here the CDR3 DNA reads TGTGCCAGCAGCCTCAGGACGGGGGGTTTCGAGACCCAGTACTTC.